This record concerns one TCR beta chain sequence. Its antigen is currently not known. The receptor library was made with the immunoSEQ multiplex PCR assay. The multiplex PCR relied on a mix of 60 forward primers for TCR Vbeta segments and 13 reverse primers for TCR Jbeta segments. Amplification of the CDR3 region of rearranged TCR beta genes was performed with a multiplex PCR assay on genomic DNA. The Illumina HiSeq System was used to sequence the amplified TCR beta libraries as 87-base-pair reads. In the paper's pipeline: In a later analysis, 70 million to 95 million unique TCR beta chains were counted across the 650 to 700 repertoires, and roughly 10 million of these chains were shared by at least two donors. A nearest-neighbor algorithm error-corrected the raw reads and collapsed the reads into unique sequences, merging closely related sequences to remove PCR and sequencing errors. Alignment of CDR3 sequences to IMGT reference sequences was used to assign V, D and J gene segments. For a sequence to be retained, a match of at least six nucleotides was required to both a V gene segment and a J gene segment. Rearrangements were called productive when the CDR3 lacked stop codons and stayed in frame with V and J; all others were non-productive. CDR3 was defined according to IMGT convention as the region running from the second conserved V-encoded cysteine to the conserved J-encoded phenylalanine. The earlier analysis of about 530 of the donors excluded any sequence lacking an unambiguous match to a single V gene segment. An earlier analysis of a few hundred of the donors classified V segments as functional when productive rearrangements were above 56.7% and as segregating when the standard deviation between donors was above 5%. A statistical classification framework was built to diagnose cytomegalovirus status from the catalog of TCR beta chain sequences. In a later analysis, TCR nucleotide sequences were compared against IMGT/GENE-DB human TR gene sequences so that V and J genes could be assigned. Using the TCRdist pipeline, a later analysis assigned CDR3 sequences along with most-parsimonious VDJ recombination scenarios. In a later analysis, every TCR beta chain was defined by the combination of its CDR3 amino acid sequence and its V-gene family, and reads without a unique V-gene family were dropped. In a later analysis, 450 to 600 highly shared, low-generation-probability nucleotide sequences were removed to address suspected cross-contamination and a sequencing artifact. For each public chain, a later analysis derived a clonal expansion index from normalized ranks of inferred template counts within each repertoire. In a later analysis, generation probabilities were computed with a VDJ recombination model fitted to out-of-frame rearrangements, and the resulting probabilities were checked against IGoR. In a later analysis, TCR-TCR, TCR-HLA and TCR-CMV co-occurrence was scored with hypergeometric tests, and a repertoire-size bias correction was applied to TCR pairs. In a later analysis, false discovery rates were estimated by permuting HLA or CMV assignments 20 times. A later analysis grouped co-occurring TCRs with DBSCAN, adding TCRdist sequence similarity when clustering within HLA-allele-positive subsets. Repertoires with fewer than 30,000 or more than 120,000 public chains, plus five repertoires with anomalous nucleotide sharing, were excluded from co-occurrence clustering. TCRdb provides this immuneACCESS table in a form limited to in-frame rearrangements. Some clones are lacking; in checked studies, under half of them reflect an unresolved V gene, and why the rest are absent is not known. V, J and clone size reflect that table, while D and trimming were determined from the DNA. The table for this sample lists roughly 190,000 clones. The ten largest clones capture 0.7% to 1% of the sample.

The cohort was made up of hundreds of healthy bone marrow donors. All cohort members were sampled while nominally healthy, although unrecorded immune exposures were likely present. The donor was CMV seropositive and was included in the group of almost 300 seropositive cohort members. Every donor gave a peripheral blood sample, and the peripheral blood mononuclear cells from that sample were used for TCR beta sequencing. Genomic DNA was extracted from the blood cell samples with the Qiagen DNeasy Blood Extraction Kit. The sample comes from a study of cytomegalovirus exposure and HLA in healthy donors (TCRdb year 2017). With respect to the entire study: An earlier analysis of roughly 500 of the donors reported 276 Gb of sequence data and 117 million unique TCR beta sequences obtained from around 180 million T cells. An early release that covered about 640 HLA-typed donors contained about 300 gigabases of sequencing data and roughly 84 million unique TCR sequences. Of the roughly 400 genotyped donors, 81% were placed in the genetic ancestry cluster associated with self-reported Caucasian donors. The aim of the study was to test whether cataloging public T cell receptors could identify signatures of past pathogen exposure. Using immunosequencing, the study profiled T cell repertoires from 500 to 800 subjects and related those repertoires to cytomegalovirus serostatus. In addition to the first cohort of 666 subjects, a separate validation cohort of 120 different subjects was used. To predict cytomegalovirus infection status, the study combined high-throughput TCR immunosequencing, statistical association of individual TCRs with disease status, and machine learning. A later analysis re-examined previously published TCR beta repertoires from around 670 donors and added high-resolution HLA genotyping to investigate patterns of TCR occurrence. Rather than using new phenotypic data, the later analysis identified candidate immune exposures from TCR beta sequences and from how often those sequences occurred across donors. An earlier analysis of 500 to 650 of the donors applied high-throughput TCR beta sequencing to assess whether each TCR beta V gene segment acted as functional or pseudogenic. Donor age, sex, ethnicity and CMV serostatus were compiled alongside the repertoire data. Genome-wide SNP genotypes for about 65% of the roughly 670 donors were used in a later genetic analysis, which treated that subset as a discovery cohort. All discovery cohort repertoires had been generated using a single sequencing platform. HLA typing included class I and class II loci at four-digit resolution. The number of typed donors differed by locus: roughly 629-640 for A, B, C, DRB1 and DQB1; 500 to 550 for DQA1; approximately 600 for DPA1; and around 450 for DPB1. Roughly five DR-DQ haplotypes were handled as single units for association and clustering, since linkage in the cohort was strong. Across roughly 420 genotyped donors of the cohort, an average of about 250,000 unique TCR beta nucleotide sequences per donor were sequenced, and roughly a sixth of those sequences were non-productive. The research as a whole found: In a later analysis, several top co-occurrence clusters were reported to appear linked to parvovirus B19, influenza, CMV and Epstein-Barr virus. An earlier analysis of approximately 540 of the donors showed that most TCR beta V segments appeared in productive rearrangements either about 90% or about 30% of the time, which broadly matched IMGT annotations. The authors suggested that the approach could potentially be extended to other disease states and immunological phenotypes. For the cohort, immune exposure information was limited to CMV serostatus. A later analysis found that HLA-associated TCR beta chains were more clonally expanded and had lower generation probabilities than equally common non-associated chains. A cluster of highly shared sequence variants was judged likely to be a technical artifact of the sequencing pipeline. Because some donors lacked HLA typing at each locus, the association tests relied only on the typed subset. Because the 87-base-pair reads could not distinguish some IMGT-functional V segments, including TRBV6-2 and TRBV6-3, those segments were excluded. A few of the identified cytomegalovirus-associated TCR beta chains were confirmed in vitro to be specific for cytomegalovirus antigens. A further reported finding was that TCR beta sequences accurately predicted the HLA-A and HLA-B alleles for most subjects in the first cohort. Because counts were too low, 15 to 20 rarely observed V segments, including chromosome 9 orphons, were excluded from the earlier analysis of about 500 of the donors. A later genetic analysis associated a missense DCLRE1C variant with V-gene and J-gene trimming of TCR beta chains, and an independent cohort replicated the association. Roughly uniform sequencing depth across donors was assumed in presence/absence analyses, although this assumption may not hold. The study gave a list of some 150 TCR beta chains associated with cytomegalovirus. Assigning TCR associations to individual alleles was difficult when HLA alleles, especially DR and DQ, strongly co-occurred. The classifier was reported to diagnose cytomegalovirus status with high specificity and sensitivity in both the original cohort and the validation cohort. A later analysis associated 15,000 or so TCR beta sequences with specific HLA alleles at a false discovery rate of 0.05. Compared with the approximately 700-donor mean, donors in an Asian-associated ancestry cluster had fewer N-insertions in productive TCRs, according to a later genetic analysis. Correlated functional status among segregating V segments might be attributable to linkage disequilibrium, but an unknown experimental factor could not be ruled out. The cohort was sequenced for TCR beta chains only, and without alpha or paired-chain data the features that could be detected were limited. Most CMV-associated TCR beta chains appeared to be HLA-restricted in a later analysis, and the HLA associations seemed to be driven largely by CMV exposure. Most TCR sequences were seen in very few donors, while some public TCRs were found in many individuals. A later analysis found that TCR association rates varied across HLA loci, with DRB1 alleles showing the most associated TCRs and HLA-C alleles the fewest.

The germline V gene supplies CDR1 SGHRS and CDR2 YFSETQ. V loses 1 base at its end and J loses 6 bases; junction bases beyond the gene matches: 9. The CDR3, from cysteine to phenylalanine, totals 15 residues. The CDR3 DNA has 45 bases and is translated from base 1. Sequenced sample: PBMCs. The TCR comes from a woman younger than 35 in good health and CMV-seropositive. Rearrangement joined TRBV5-1 to TRBJ1-2; TRBD1 lines up with 7 middle nucleotides. In nucleotides, the sequence is TGCGCCAGCAGCTTGATCTCTGAGGGGGCAAATGGCTACACCTTC. Its protein reads: CASSLISEGANGYTF.